One and the same sample provided the 22 T cell receptor beta chains below, sequenced in a study of T-cell reconstitution after alpha-beta-depleted transplantation in children. Unique molecular identifiers featured in how the TCRbeta library was prepared. In TCRdb, the PCR reads were re-called with MiXCR into one record per CDR3 protein. The sample includes hundreds of thousands of distinct CDR3 sequences, around 15% seen only once; the top ten take just over 40%. The starting material was PBMCs, mostly from graft donor cells, obtained 360 days after TCRalphabeta/CD19-depleted stem cell transplant. These receptors all stem from a male patient between 2 and 15 years old who had a stem cell transplant for acute lymphoblastic leukemia, so the T cells may come from the graft donor.

This clonotype has more than one count but fewer than ten. The V gene is TRBV5-1, the J gene TRBJ1-4; weak D call: TRBD1 (5 bases). V was pared by 1 base and J by 8 bases, with 9 bases between. Looked up from germline, CDR1 is SGHRS and CDR2 is YFSETQ. The CDR3 runs 13 residues. This CDR3 reads CASSLRGYEKLFF. CDR3 coding DNA: TGCGCCAGCAGCTTGAGGGGCTACGAAAAACTGTTTTTT. Together with reference TRBV5-1 and TRBJ1-4, the CDR3 gives the full variable domain: KAGVTQTPRYLIKTRGQQVTLSCSPISGHRSVSWYQQTPGQGLQFLFEYFSETQRNKGNFPGRFSGRQFSNSRSEMNVSTLELGDSALYLCASSLRGYEKLFFGSGTQLSVL.

This clonotype was found a few times. The V call is TRBV29-1, the J call TRBJ1-1; 8 nucleotides match TRBD1. Germline V gives CDR1 SQVTM, CDR2 ANQGSEA. The V and J ends lost 7 bases and 4 bases, in that order; junction bases with no gene match: 11. The CDR3 is 14 residues long. The CDR3: CSARPRGQSTEAFF. The CDR3 coding sequence is TGCAGCGCCCGCCCCAGGGGGCAGAGCACTGAAGCTTTCTTT.

Only a few counts were recorded for this clonotype. V usage is TRBV28 and J usage is TRBJ2-1, with 8 bases lining up with TRBD2. The CDR3 consists of 17 residues. Germline V CDR1 and CDR2: MDHEN, SYDVKM. V gave up 0 bases and J gave up 1 base; unmatched junction bases: 5. CDR3 nucleotide sequence: TGTGCCAGCAGTTTATGGCCAGCGGGAGTATCCTACAATGAGCAGTTCTTC. Translation: CASSLWPAGVSYNEQFF.

V is TRBV2 and J is TRBJ2-3; D uncertain. V shed 5 bases and J shed 1 base, with 10 bases lying between them. CDR3 length equals 14 residues. In germline, CDR1 is SNHLY, CDR2 FYNNEI. CDR3 amino acids: CASSLRIRTDTQYF. CDR3 DNA sequence: TGTGCCAGCAGTCTAAGGATTCGCACAGATACGCAGTATTTT.

This clonotype appeared many times. The gene calls are TRBV4-3 and TRBJ2-7; 8 positions match TRBD2. With V trimmed by 0 bases and J by 7 bases, 11 bases remained unmatched. CDR1 LGHNA and CDR2 YSLEER come from the germline V gene. The CDR3 totals 16 residues. Here the CDR3 DNA reads TGCGCCAGCAGCCAAGATAGAAGCGGGAGTACGAGAGAGCAGTACTTC. Amino acids: CASSQDRSGSTREQYF.

V gene TRBV29-1 combines with J gene TRBJ2-3; 8 nucleotides match TRBD2. The germline gives CDR1 SQVTM, CDR2 ANQGSEA. The CDR3 contains 15 residues. The trim removed 4 bases at V and 1 base at J, leaving 7 bases unmatched. CDR3: CSVVEAGGGTDTQYF. CDR3 DNA: TGCAGCGTTGTGGAGGCGGGAGGCGGCACAGATACGCAGTATTTT.

This clonotype has just a few counts. This chain connects TRBV4-2 to TRBJ2-1; the match to TRBD1 covers 7 bases. CDR1 is LGHNA, CDR2 YNFKEQ, per germline. This CDR3 has 16 amino acids. J lost 3 bases, V lost 4 bases, and 9 bases had no gene match. The CDR3 region is CASSLDRDSNYNEQFF. The CDR3 DNA reads TGTGCCAGCAGCCTCGACCGGGACAGCAACTACAATGAGCAGTTCTTC.

Only a few counts were recorded for this clonotype. V and J are TRBV3-1 and TRBJ2-7, with D hard to call. The length of the CDR3 is 16 residues. Germline values: CDR1 LGHDT, CDR2 YNNKEL (reference sequence). The V end was cut by 2 bases, the J end by 4 bases, with 18 bases between. The DNA of the CDR3 is TGTGCCAGCAGCCAACCCCACGCTAGTGCAGAGTACGAGCAGTACTTC. Encoded protein: CASSQPHASAEYEQYF.

This clonotype was seen only a few times. V is TRBV6-5 and J is TRBJ1-1; D perhaps matches TRBD1 (5 bases). In germline, CDR1 is MNHEY, CDR2 SVGAGI. The CDR3 has 17 amino acids. Trimming shortened V by 2 bases and J by 5 bases, and 21 bases separated the two germline ends. CDR3 sequence reads: CASSYSSESTVQTEAFF. The CDR3 nucleotides are TGTGCCAGCAGTTACAGTTCTGAGTCGACAGTTCAGACTGAAGCTTTCTTT.

The CDR3 sequence: CASSPGDGWRATDTQYF. CDR3 sequence (DNA): TGCGCCAGCAGCCCTGGGGATGGTTGGCGGGCCACAGATACGCAGTATTTT. V and J are TRBV4-3 and TRBJ2-3, with D perhaps TRBD2 (5 bases). Trimming took 4 bases from V and 2 from J, leaving 19 bases between them. The CDR3 runs to 17 residues. CDR1 is LGHNA and CDR2 is YSLEER in the germline V gene.

This chain connects TRBV20-1 to TRBJ2-1; D not certain. The V and J ends lost 6 bases and 0 bases respectively, with 12 bases between them. CDR1 and CDR2 (germline): DFQATT, SNEGSKA (reference sequence). The CDR3 runs 14 residues. CDR3 loop: CSAQGRGSYNEQFF. In DNA form, the CDR3 reads TGCAGTGCCCAAGGTCGAGGCTCCTACAATGAGCAGTTCTTC.

The CDR3 loop reads CASSQRGTGKQREDYEQFF. CDR3 bases: TGTGCCAGCAGTCAACGTGGGACAGGGAAACAGCGGGAAGACTATGAGCAGTTCTTC. The gene calls are TRBV3-1 and TRBJ2-1; 9 bases align to TRBD1. Per the germline V gene, CDR1 is LGHDT and CDR2 is YNNKEL (reference sequence). The V gene end was trimmed by 6 bases and the J gene end by 8 bases; junction bases not matched to a gene: 23. The CDR3 has 19 residues.

DNA of the CDR3: TGTGCCAGCAACCGGTACCCCAGACTTAAGCGGGAGCGGACAGATACGCAGTATTTT. This translates into CASNRYPRLKRERTDTQYF. This chain uses TRBV6-2 or TRBV6-3 with TRBJ2-3; 8 bases line up with TRBD2. This CDR3 spans 19 amino acids. After removal of 7 bases from V and 3 bases from J, the junction contained 21 bases not matched to a gene. The V gene's germline CDR1 is MNHEY and CDR2 SVGEGT.

This chain links TRBV7-3 with TRBJ1-5, with no clear D. The CDR3 sequence is 16 residues long. The V gene's germline CDR1 is SGHTA and CDR2 FQGTGA. Trimming left V 1 base short and J 6 bases short, with 16 bases between. CDR3 sequence reads: CASSLRAGWGGQPQHF. The DNA for the CDR3 is TGTGCCAGCAGCTTAAGAGCGGGGTGGGGAGGTCAGCCCCAGCATTTT.

V is TRBV5-8 and J is TRBJ1-5, with 7 positions matching TRBD1. The CDR3 consists of 14 residues. V was pared by 2 bases and J by 3 bases, with 2 bases of the junction left unmatched. The V gene's germline CDR1 is SGHTS and CDR2 YDEGEE. The CDR3 DNA reads TGTGCCAGCAGCTTACAGGGGTACAATCAGCCCCAGCATTTT. Protein: CASSLQGYNQPQHF.

The chain has TRBV28 and TRBJ2-7, with 7 bases identical to TRBD1. This CDR3 has 15 amino acids. The V segment lost 7 bases and the J segment 3 bases; nucleotides outside the gene matches: 12. The germline V gene encodes CDR1 MDHEN and CDR2 SYDVKM. Written as DNA, the CDR3 is TGTGCCAGCATTCTACAGGGGTCAAGTATCTACGAGCAGTACTTC. This translates into CASILQGSSIYEQYF.

The J gene is TRBJ2-1, the V gene TRBV5-1; 11 positions match TRBD2. Germline trimming cut 1 base from V and 7 bases from J; bases unmatched to any gene: 4. The CDR3 loop spans 15 amino acids. CDR1 and CDR2 from the germline V gene are SGHRS and YFSETQ. CDR3 sequence reads: CASSLYSGRGNEQFF. DNA for the CDR3: TGCGCCAGCAGCTTGTATAGCGGGAGGGGTAATGAGCAGTTCTTC.

In its sample, this clonotype was seen a few times. The J gene is TRBJ2-5, the V gene TRBV7-2, with D perhaps matching TRBD1 (5 bases). V was clipped by 1 base and J by 1 base, with 10 bases between them. CDR1 and CDR2 (germline): SGHTA, FQGNSA. This CDR3 contains 15 residues. The CDR3 here is CASSLEEDTQETQYF. The CDR3 DNA follows: TGTGCCAGCAGCTTAGAAGAGGACACCCAAGAGACCCAGTACTTC.

This chain connects TRBV2 to TRBJ2-2; D assignment may be TRBD1 or TRBD2 (5 bases each). V dropped 6 bases and J dropped 2 bases, with 13 bases sitting between them. The CDR3 is 15 residues long. Per the germline V gene, CDR1 is SNHLY and CDR2 is FYNNEI. This chain's CDR3 is CASRTGTVNTGELFF. In DNA, the CDR3 is TGTGCCAGCAGAACCGGGACGGTCAACACCGGGGAGCTGTTTTTT.

V and J are TRBV7-3 and TRBJ2-2; D perhaps matches TRBD1 (5 bases). There are 14 residues in the CDR3. Germline V gives CDR1 SGHTA, CDR2 FQGTGA. Trimming cost V 7 bases and J 0 bases, with 9 bases left between them. Written as DNA, the CDR3 is TGTGCCAGCAAGATGACAGCGAACACCGGGGAGCTGTTTTTT. Translated, it gives CASKMTANTGELFF.

The chain combines TRBV20-1 with TRBJ2-7; TRBD2 aligns across 11 bases. J was trimmed by 4 bases and V by 1 base; bases with no gene match: 12. Per the germline V gene, CDR1 is DFQATT and CDR2 is SNEGSKA (reference sequence). The CDR3 runs to 17 residues. In DNA form, the CDR3 reads TGCAGTGCTAGAGGGATTAGCGGGAGGGCCCCGGCGTACGAGCAGTACTTC. The encoded protein is CSARGISGRAPAYEQYF.

This clonotype was picked up a small number of times. The chain links TRBV6-2 or TRBV6-3 to TRBJ1-2, with 7 nucleotides matching TRBD1. This CDR3 contains 14 residues. The V gene end was trimmed by 6 bases and the J gene end by 5 bases; junction bases not matched to a gene: 9. Germline V lookup: CDR1 MNHEY, CDR2 SVGEGT. DNA of the CDR3: TGTGCCAGCAGCCCGGGACAGACTCCTTATGGCTACACCTTC. As protein: CASSPGQTPYGYTF.